This T cell receptor (beta chain) was sequenced for a study of Ad26.COV2.S vaccination and SARS-CoV-2 variants. Study overall: Administration of Ad26.COV2.S was intramuscular, either once or twice 56 days apart.

Germline V gene lookup returns CDR1 SGHRS and CDR2 YFSETQ. Trimming left V 1 base short and J 5 bases short, with 23 bases between. This CDR3 contains 18 residues. The table came from immunoSEQ multiplex PCR; TCRdb's copy has only in-frame clones and leaves some out. The data hold 350,000 to 450,000 clones, with approximately 89% observed a single time. Treatment defined: about 20 received Ad26.COV2.S at low or high dose, single or two shots; 5 received placebo; per-sample allocation not given. Day 63 after the first injection of vaccine or placebo was the sampling time. The clonotype was recovered from a person aged 18-60 years who received the Ad26.COV2.S COVID-19 vaccine or a placebo. The chain combines TRBV5-1 with TRBJ2-3, with D perhaps TRBD2 (6 bases). The sequencing here drew on peripheral blood, taken in a trial of Ad26.COV2.S vaccine versus placebo. In DNA, the CDR3 is TGCGCCAGCAGCTTGATGTTGTCTAGCGAGAGAGTTGGAGATACGCAGTATTTT. This codes for CASSLMLSSERVGDTQYF.